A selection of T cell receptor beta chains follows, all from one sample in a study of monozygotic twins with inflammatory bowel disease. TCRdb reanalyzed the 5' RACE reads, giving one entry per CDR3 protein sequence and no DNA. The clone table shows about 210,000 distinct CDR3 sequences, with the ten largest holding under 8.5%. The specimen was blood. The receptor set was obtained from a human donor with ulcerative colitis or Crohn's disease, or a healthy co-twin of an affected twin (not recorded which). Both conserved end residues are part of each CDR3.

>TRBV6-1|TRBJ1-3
CASRIDGDSGNTIYF
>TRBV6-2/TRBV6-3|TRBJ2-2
CASTNGANTGELFF
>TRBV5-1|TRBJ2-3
CASSLDGTSTDTQYF
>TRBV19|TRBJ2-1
CASSIDVGRAYNEQFF
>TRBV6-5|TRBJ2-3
CASSSPITDTQYF
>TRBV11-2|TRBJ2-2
CASSFSQMGWGTGELFF
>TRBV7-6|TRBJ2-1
CASSFSGQAIYNEQFF
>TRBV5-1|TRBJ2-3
CASSLVQGSQYF
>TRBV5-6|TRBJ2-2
CASSLLGRGLATGELFF
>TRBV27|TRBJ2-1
CASSFRAGAGQGNEQFF
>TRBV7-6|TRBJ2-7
CASSLTGTVYEQYF
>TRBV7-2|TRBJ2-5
CASTRMQGAQETQYF
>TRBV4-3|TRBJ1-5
CASSQDPPVQGLSNQPQHF
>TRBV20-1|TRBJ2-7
CSGTSGKPYEQYF
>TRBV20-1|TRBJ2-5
CSASPPETQYF
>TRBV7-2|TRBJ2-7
CASAKTGIGYEQYF
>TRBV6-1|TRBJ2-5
CASSRGGLAGETQYF
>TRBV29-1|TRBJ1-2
CSVARGAGNGYTF
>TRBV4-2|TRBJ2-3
CASSRRTGEADTQYF
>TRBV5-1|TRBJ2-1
CASREQGGYEQFF
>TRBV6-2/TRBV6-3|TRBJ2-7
CASSYYTGTSLYEQYF
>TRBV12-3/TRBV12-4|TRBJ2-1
CASSLSGGNAQFF
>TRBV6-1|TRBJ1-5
CASSDRRVQNQPQHF
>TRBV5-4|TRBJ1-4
CASSLVAGANEKLFF
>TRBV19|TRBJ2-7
CASSAGRSLEQYF
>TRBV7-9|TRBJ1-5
CASSPKGNQPQHF
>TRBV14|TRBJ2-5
CATCWGIQETQYF
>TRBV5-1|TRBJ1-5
CASSAGTGGNQPQHF